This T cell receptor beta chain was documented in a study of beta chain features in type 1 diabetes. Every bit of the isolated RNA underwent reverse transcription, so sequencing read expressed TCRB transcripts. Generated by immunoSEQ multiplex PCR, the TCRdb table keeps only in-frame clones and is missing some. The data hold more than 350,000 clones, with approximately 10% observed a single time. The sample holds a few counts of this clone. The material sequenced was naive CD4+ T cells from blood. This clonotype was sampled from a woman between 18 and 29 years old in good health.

CDR3 coding DNA: TGTGCCAGCAGCGTCCGTACGGGGAACACCGGGGAGCTGTTTTTT. Its protein product is CASSVRTGNTGELFF. This chain links TRBV9 with TRBJ2-2; no clear D gene. The CDR3 totals 15 residues. V was shortened by 2 bases and J by 1 base, with 9 bases between the two germline ends. Germline V gene data show CDR1 as SGDLS and CDR2 as YYNGEE.